Following are 5 T cell receptor beta chains from one sample sequenced in a study of T cells in tuberculosis. Data came from immunoSEQ multiplex PCR; TCRdb stores just in-frame clones and leaves some out. There are 26,000 or so clones in the sample; around 87% occur only once, and approximately 6.6% lies in the top ten. Input material: PBMCs. The origin of the receptors is a donor aged 5 to 30 with latent tuberculosis or without tuberculosis infection.

The chain has TRBV10-1 and TRBJ2-5, with 7 bases aligning to TRBD1. The CDR3 is made up of 15 amino acids. V lost 7 bases, J lost 1 base, and 9 bases stayed unmatched. Germline CDR1 and CDR2: WNHNN and SYGVQD (reference sequence). This CDR3 is CASISQTGIQETQYF. CDR3 nucleotide sequence: TGCGCCAGCATCAGTCAGACAGGGATCCAAGAGACCCAGTACTTC.

This rearrangement joins TRBV2 to TRBJ2-5; the D is unclear. The germline V and J ends were trimmed by 1 base and 0 bases, with 9 bases remaining between them. This CDR3 spans 15 amino acids. Germline V gives CDR1 SNHLY, CDR2 FYNNEI. Written as DNA, the CDR3 is TGTGCCAGCAGTGAAGGACTCTTGTACCAAGAGACCCAGTACTTC. This gives the protein CASSEGLLYQETQYF. Filled out from reference TRBV2 and TRBJ2-5, the complete variable domain reads EPEVTQTPSHQVTQMGQEVILRCVPISNHLYFYWYRQILGQKVEFLVSFYNNEISEKSEIFDDQFSVERPDGSNFTLKIRSTKLEDSAMYFCASSEGLLYQETQYFGPGTRLLVL.

The chain employs TRBV7-8 and TRBJ2-1; a weak D match, TRBD1 (6 bases). The CDR3 loop spans 18 amino acids. Germline CDR1 SGHVS, CDR2 FQNEAQ. Between the trimmed V and J ends, which lost 1 base and 0 bases, there was a span of 16 bases. The CDR3: CASSLGYRERVSYNEQFF. The CDR3 DNA is TGTGCCAGCAGCTTAGGGTACAGGGAAAGGGTCTCCTACAATGAGCAGTTCTTC.

The rearrangement uses TRBV5-1 and TRBJ1-3, with 7 nucleotides matching TRBD1. The germline V gene encodes CDR1 SGHRS and CDR2 YFSETQ. Trimming cost V 2 bases and J 0 bases; bases outside gene matches: 8. The CDR3 contains 17 residues. The CDR3 region is CASSLSPRGSSGNTIYF. The CDR3 DNA sequence: TGCGCCAGCAGCTTATCGCCCAGGGGGTCCTCTGGAAACACCATATATTTT.

The chain couples TRBV5-1 to TRBJ2-5; 10 bases line up with TRBD2. Germline CDR1 SGHRS, CDR2 YFSETQ. V was clipped by 0 bases and J by 2 bases; unmatched bases: 4. This CDR3 has 16 amino acids. The CDR3 here is CASSLGSGGGQETQYF. CDR3 nucleotide sequence: TGCGCCAGCAGCTTGGGAAGCGGGGGGGGGCAAGAGACCCAGTACTTC.